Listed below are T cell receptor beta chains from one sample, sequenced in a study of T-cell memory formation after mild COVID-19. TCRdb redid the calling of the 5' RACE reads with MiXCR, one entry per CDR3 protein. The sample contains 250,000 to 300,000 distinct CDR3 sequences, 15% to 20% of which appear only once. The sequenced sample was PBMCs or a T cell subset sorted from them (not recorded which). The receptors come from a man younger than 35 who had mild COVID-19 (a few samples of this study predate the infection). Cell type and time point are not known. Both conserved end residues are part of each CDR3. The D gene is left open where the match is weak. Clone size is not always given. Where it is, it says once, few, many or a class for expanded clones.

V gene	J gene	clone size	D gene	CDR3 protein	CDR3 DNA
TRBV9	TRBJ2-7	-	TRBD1	CASSGSGQAGEQYF	TGTGCCAGCAGCGGATCGGGACAGGCGGGCGAGCAGTACTTC
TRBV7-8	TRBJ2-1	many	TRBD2	CASSPSRGGPEQFF	TGTGCCAGCAGCCCCTCCCGGGGGGGCCCTGAGCAGTTCTTC
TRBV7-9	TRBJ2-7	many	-	CASSWEGDDEQYF	TGTGCCAGCAGCTGGGAGGGGGACGACGAGCAGTACTTC
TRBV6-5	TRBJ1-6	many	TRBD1	CASSYAIRTGWGGNSPLHF	TGTGCCAGCAGTTACGCTATTAGGACAGGGTGGGGGGGTAATTCACCCCTCCACTTT
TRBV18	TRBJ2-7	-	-	CASSPPSGGKSPSYEQYF	TGTGCCAGCTCACCACCTAGCGGAGGGAAATCCCCCTCCTACGAGCAGTACTTC
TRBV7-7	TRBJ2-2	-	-	CASSSTQGGELFF	TGTGCTAGCAGCTCAACGCAAGGCGGGGAGCTGTTTTTT
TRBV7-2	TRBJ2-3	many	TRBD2	CASSLAGGRADTQYF	TGTGCCAGCAGCTTAGCCGGGGGGAGGGCAGATACGCAGTATTTT
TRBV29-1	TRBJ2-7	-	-	CSVKGSSYEQYF	TGCAGCGTTAAGGGGAGCTCCTACGAGCAGTACTTC
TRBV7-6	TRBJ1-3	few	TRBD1	CASTGGGNTIYF	TGTGCCAGCACAGGGGGGGGAAACACCATATATTTT
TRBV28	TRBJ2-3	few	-	CATTRTDTQYF	TGTGCCACTACCCGCACAGATACGCAGTATTTT
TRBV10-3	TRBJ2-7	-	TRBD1	CASRDRGWHEQYF	TGTGCCAGCCGGGACAGGGGCTGGCACGAGCAGTACTTC
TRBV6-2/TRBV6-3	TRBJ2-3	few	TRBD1	CASSSRTGKGTDTQYF	TGTGCCAGCAGTTCACGGACAGGCAAAGGCACAGATACGCAGTATTTT
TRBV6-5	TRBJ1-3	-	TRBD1	CASRRQGDFSGNTIYF	TGTGCCAGCAGACGACAGGGAGACTTCTCTGGAAACACCATATATTTT
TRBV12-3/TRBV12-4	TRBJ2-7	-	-	CASSPRDRAYEQYF	TGTGCCAGCAGCCCCCGGGACCGAGCCTACGAGCAGTACTTC
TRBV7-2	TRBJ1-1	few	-	CASLFYLAAEAFF	TGTGCCAGTCTTTTCTACTTGGCCGCTGAAGCTTTCTTT
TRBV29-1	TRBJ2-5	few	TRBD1	CSVVWDRGETQYF	TGCAGCGTGGTTTGGGACAGGGGAGAGACCCAGTACTTC
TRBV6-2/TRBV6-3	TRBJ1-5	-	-	CASSHGQGGNQPQHF	TGTGCCAGCAGCCACGGACAAGGGGGCAATCAGCCCCAGCATTTT
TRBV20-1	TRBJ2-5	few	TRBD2	CSAKRGEETQYF	TGCAGTGCCAAACGGGGGGAAGAGACCCAGTACTTC
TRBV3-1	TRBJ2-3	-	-	CASSHSRTTDTQYF	TGTGCCAGCAGCCATTCTCGGACCACAGATACGCAGTATTTT